This T cell receptor beta chain was documented in a study of blood T cells in healthy people across ages. The sample holds one count of this clonotype. Together with a sample-barcoded 5' primer, a J-beta primer mix was included in a second PCR lasting about 6 to 11 cycles. Each cDNA was tagged by a template-switch adaptor containing 12 random nucleotides. TCRdb itself ran the 5' RACE reads through MiXCR, one entry per CDR3 protein. Among about 640,000 distinct CDR3 sequences listed, around 54% were seen once. There are 14 residues in the CDR3. V was trimmed by 6 bases and J by 4 bases, leaving 10 bases between them. Each of the donors had 8 to 10 milliliters of peripheral blood drawn into EDTA-treated Vacutainer tubes.

V and J are TRBV12-3 or TRBV12-4 and TRBJ2-6; D unresolved. The source material was blood. The sequence was obtained from a man between 60 and 75 years old in good health. The DNA for the CDR3 is TGTGCCAGCAGCCGGGTGTTCGGGGCCAACGTCCTGACTTTC. This gives the protein CASSRVFGANVLTF.